This T cell receptor beta chain was profiled in a study of CD8+ T cells in alopecia areata. Whole-study findings and limits: It was less clear whether patients shared TCRs than it was in mice, possibly because of HLA. The study found that many expanded lesional clones persisted in scalp and blood during tofacitinib.

This clone appeared a few times. Its antigen is not known. Regarding treatment: oral pan-JAK inhibitor, 5-10 mg twice daily. T lymphocytes (CD4+ and CD8+) were sorted from PBMCs. Extracted from the samples, RNA was reverse transcribed into cDNA to serve as the sequencing template. Assay used: immunoSEQ multiplex PCR; TCRdb lists only in-frame clones, some missing. The sample shows some 220,000 clones, around 57% of them seen only once. This CDR3 is built from 18 residues. Germline loops: CDR1 SGHAT, CDR2 FQNNGV. Between the trimmed V and J ends, which lost 0 bases and 6 bases, there was a span of 18 bases.

The source is a human donor with alopecia areata. The source material was CD4+ T cells sorted from blood, sampled at week 4, from a patient treated with tofacitinib. The V gene is TRBV11-2, the J gene TRBJ1-6, with no clear D. CDR3 region: CASSLDFAAASFNSPLHF. DNA of the CDR3: TGTGCCAGCAGCTTAGACTTTGCCGCAGCCTCGTTTAATTCACCCCTCCACTTT.